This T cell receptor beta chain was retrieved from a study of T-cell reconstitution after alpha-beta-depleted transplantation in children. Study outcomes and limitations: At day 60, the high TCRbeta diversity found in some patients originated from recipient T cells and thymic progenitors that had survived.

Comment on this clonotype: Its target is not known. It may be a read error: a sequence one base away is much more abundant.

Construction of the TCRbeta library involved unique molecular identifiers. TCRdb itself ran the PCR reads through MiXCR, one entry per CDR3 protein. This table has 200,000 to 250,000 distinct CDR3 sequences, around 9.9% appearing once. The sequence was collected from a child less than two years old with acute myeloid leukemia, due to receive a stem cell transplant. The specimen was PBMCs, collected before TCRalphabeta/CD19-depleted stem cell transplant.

DNA for the CDR3: TGCGCCAGCAGCTTGGGGGGCGGACTGTACGCAGATACGCAGTATTTT. This sequence encodes CASSLGGGLYADTQYF. V gene TRBV5-1 combines with J gene TRBJ2-3; tentatively, D is TRBD1 or TRBD2 (5 bases each). V was shortened by 0 bases and J by 4 bases, with 15 bases between the two germline ends. Looked up from germline, CDR1 is SGHRS and CDR2 is YFSETQ. The CDR3 is made up of 16 amino acids.